This T cell receptor (beta chain) derives from a study of shared clonotypes between healthy human individuals. Overall study: Three CD4 naive, three CD4 memory, two CD8 naive and one CD8 memory plate were used per donor. General study findings and limits: Non-shared clonotypes displayed generation probabilities falling below those of clonotypes present in all four donors. Depth was large, yet rarefaction showed that sorted-subset sequencing was incomplete.

Profiled with immunoSEQ multiplex PCR; TCRdb holds only in-frame clones, not every one. The table lists about 580,000 clones, 95% to 98% of them singletons. Germline CDR1 is MRHNA and CDR2 is SNTAGT. The V end lost 9 bases, the J end lost 0 bases, and 15 bases lay between the germline ends. This CDR3 spans 15 amino acids. Naive CD8 cells lacked CD45RO, underwent positive selection for CCR7 and left out terminally differentiated effector memory CD45RA+ cells. All the donors were Caucasian adults who lived in Nashville, Tennessee. To note about this clone: The antigen is unknown.

This clonotype was obtained from a man aged 30 to 45 in good health. Sequences were obtained from naive CD8+ T cells sorted from blood. The chain is built from TRBV6-4 and TRBJ1-5; maybe TRBD1 (5 bases). CDR3 region: CASSPGTDSNQPQHF. The CDR3 nucleotides are TGTGCCAGTTCTCCCGGGACCGATAGCAATCAGCCCCAGCATTTT.